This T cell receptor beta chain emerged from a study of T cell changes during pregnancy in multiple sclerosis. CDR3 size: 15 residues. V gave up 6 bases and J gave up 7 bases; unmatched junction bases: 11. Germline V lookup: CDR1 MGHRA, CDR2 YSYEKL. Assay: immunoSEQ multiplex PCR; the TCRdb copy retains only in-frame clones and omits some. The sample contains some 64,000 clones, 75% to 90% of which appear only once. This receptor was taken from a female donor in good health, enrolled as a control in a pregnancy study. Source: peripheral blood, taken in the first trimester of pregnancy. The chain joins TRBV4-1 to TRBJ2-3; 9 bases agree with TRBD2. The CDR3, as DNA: TGCGCCAGCAGACCTCTAGCGGGAATCACCAATACGCAGTATTTT. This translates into CASRPLAGITNTQYF.